This T cell receptor beta chain was captured by sequencing in a study of T-cell memory formation after mild COVID-19. Each CDR3 protein gets one entry after TCRdb re-called the 5' RACE reads with MiXCR. The table records roughly 450,000 distinct CDR3 sequences, over 15% of them present only once. Per germline, CDR1 MNHEY and CDR2 SVGEGT. V dropped 5 bases and J dropped 14 bases, with 16 bases sitting between them. The CDR3 spans 13 residues. This clonotype was recorded at least ten times. The V and J genes are TRBV6-2 or TRBV6-3 and TRBJ1-6; D gene ambiguous. The specimen was PBMCs or a T cell subset sorted from them (not recorded which). The sequence derives from a man younger than 35 who had mild COVID-19 (a few samples of this study predate the infection). Cell type and time point are not known. The CDR3 bases are TGTGCCAGCAGTGGGTACTTGGGCGTTACCCTCCACTTT. This gives the protein CASSGYLGVTLHF.